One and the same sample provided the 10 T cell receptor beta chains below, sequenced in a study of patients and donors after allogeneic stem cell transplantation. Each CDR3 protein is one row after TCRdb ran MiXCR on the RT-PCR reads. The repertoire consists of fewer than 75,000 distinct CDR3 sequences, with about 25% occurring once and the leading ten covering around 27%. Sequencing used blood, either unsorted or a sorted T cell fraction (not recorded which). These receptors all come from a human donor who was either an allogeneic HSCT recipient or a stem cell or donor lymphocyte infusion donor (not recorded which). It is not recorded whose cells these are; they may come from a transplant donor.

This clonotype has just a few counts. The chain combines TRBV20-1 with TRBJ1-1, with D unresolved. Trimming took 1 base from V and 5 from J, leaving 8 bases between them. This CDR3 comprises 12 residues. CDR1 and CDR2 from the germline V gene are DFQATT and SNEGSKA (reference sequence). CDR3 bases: TGCAGTGCTAGAGGCCGTGGAACTGAAGCTTTCTTT. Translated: CSARGRGTEAFF.

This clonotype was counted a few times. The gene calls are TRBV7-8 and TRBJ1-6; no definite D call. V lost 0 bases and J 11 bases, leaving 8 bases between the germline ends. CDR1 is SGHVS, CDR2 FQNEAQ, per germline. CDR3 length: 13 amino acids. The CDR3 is CASSLARGTPLHF. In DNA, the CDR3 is TGTGCCAGCAGCTTAGCGCGTGGGACACCCCTCCACTTT.

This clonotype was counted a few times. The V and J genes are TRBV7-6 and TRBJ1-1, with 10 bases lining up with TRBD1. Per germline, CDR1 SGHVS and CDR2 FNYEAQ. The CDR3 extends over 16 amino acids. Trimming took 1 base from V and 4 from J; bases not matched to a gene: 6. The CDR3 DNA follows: TGTGCCAGCAGCTTAGTAGAGGACAGGGGGGGCACTGAAGCTTTCTTT. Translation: CASSLVEDRGGTEAFF.

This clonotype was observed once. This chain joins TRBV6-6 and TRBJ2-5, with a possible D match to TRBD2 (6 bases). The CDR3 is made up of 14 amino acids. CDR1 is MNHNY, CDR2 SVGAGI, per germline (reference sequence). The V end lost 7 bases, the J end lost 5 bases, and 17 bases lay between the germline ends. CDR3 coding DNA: TGTGCCAGCAACACCAACGGGGGTGGCGAGACCCAGTACTTC. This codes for CASNTNGGGETQYF.

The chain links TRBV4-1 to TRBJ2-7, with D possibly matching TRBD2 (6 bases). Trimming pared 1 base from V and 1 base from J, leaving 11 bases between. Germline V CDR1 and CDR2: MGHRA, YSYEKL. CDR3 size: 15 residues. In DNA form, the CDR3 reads TGCGCCAGCAGCCAAGCGGGAGCTGGATCCTACGAGCAGTACTTC. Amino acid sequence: CASSQAGAGSYEQYF.

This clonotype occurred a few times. CDR3 sequence (DNA): TGTGCCATCAGTGAGTCGCGCTTGGGGGGCGCGGACACTGAAGCTTTCTTT. This translates into CAISESRLGGADTEAFF. The J gene is TRBJ1-1, the V gene TRBV10-3, with a weak D call TRBD1 (6 bases). The V gene lost 0 bases and the J gene lost 3 bases, with 17 bases spanning the gap. Germline V gene data show CDR1 as ENHRY and CDR2 as SYGVKD. The CDR3 extends over 17 amino acids.

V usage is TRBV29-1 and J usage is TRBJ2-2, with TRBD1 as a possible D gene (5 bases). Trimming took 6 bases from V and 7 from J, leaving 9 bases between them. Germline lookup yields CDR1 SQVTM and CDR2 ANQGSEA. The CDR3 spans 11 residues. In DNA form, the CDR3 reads TGCAGCGTGACAGTTATCGGGGAGCTGTTTTTT. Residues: CSVTVIGELFF.

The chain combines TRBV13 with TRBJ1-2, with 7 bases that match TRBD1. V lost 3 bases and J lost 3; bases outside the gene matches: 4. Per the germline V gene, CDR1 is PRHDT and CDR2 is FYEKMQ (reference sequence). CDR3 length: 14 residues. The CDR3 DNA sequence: TGTGCCAGCAGCTTCGTCAGGGGGTACTATGGCTACACCTTC. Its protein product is CASSFVRGYYGYTF.

The CDR3 DNA sequence: TGCGCCAGCAGCTCGAAGGCCCGGGCGGAAGCTTTCTTT. Translation gives CASSSKARAEAFF. The chain has TRBV5-1 and TRBJ1-1; D gene uncertain. The V and J ends lost 3 bases and 8 bases respectively, with 14 bases between them. Germline V gene sequence: CDR1 SGHRS, CDR2 YFSETQ. The CDR3 has 13 amino acids.

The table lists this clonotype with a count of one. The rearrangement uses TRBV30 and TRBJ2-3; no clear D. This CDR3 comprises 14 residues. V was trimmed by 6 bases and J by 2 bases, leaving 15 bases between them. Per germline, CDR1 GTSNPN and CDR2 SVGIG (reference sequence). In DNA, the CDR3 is TGTGCCTGCACGGATGGGGTATACACAGATACGCAGTATTTT. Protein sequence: CACTDGVYTDTQYF.